The 3 T cell receptor beta chains below were found in one sample sequenced in a study of shared clonotypes between healthy human individuals. CD45RO-negative, CCR7-positively selected cells formed the naive CD8 fraction, excluding terminally differentiated effector memory CD45RA+ cells. Method: immunoSEQ multiplex PCR; TCRdb's copy keeps in-frame clones and lacks some. The sample lists approximately 590,000 clones; roughly 96% were seen once. The sequenced sample was naive CD8+ T cells sorted from blood. The receptors stem from a woman younger than 45 in good health.

CDR3 DNA sequence: TGTGCCTGGAGTGAGAACACGGTCGACGAGCAGTACTTC. Translation: CAWSENTVDEQYF. V is TRBV30 and J is TRBJ2-7, with D hard to call. The V end was cut by 1 base, the J end by 5 bases, with 12 bases between. Germline values: CDR1 GTSNPN, CDR2 SVGIG (reference sequence). This CDR3 comprises 13 residues.

This chain links TRBV28 with TRBJ2-7; 9 nucleotides align to TRBD1. The ends lost 3 bases at V and 1 base at J; junction bases unmatched: 7. Germline V CDR1 and CDR2: MDHEN, SYDVKM. The CDR3 runs 16 residues. The CDR3 loop is CASSFSVGQGSYEQYF. The CDR3 coding sequence is TGTGCCAGCAGTTTTTCTGTGGGACAGGGTTCCTACGAGCAGTACTTC.

The chain links TRBV27 to TRBJ1-1; possibly TRBD1 for D (6 bases). CDR1 is MNHEY and CDR2 is SMNVEV in the germline V gene (reference sequence). V lost 3 bases and J 0 bases, leaving 8 bases between the germline ends. CDR3 size: 14 residues. CDR3 region: CASSFRDMNTEAFF. CDR3 nucleotides: TGTGCCAGCAGTTTCCGGGACATGAACACTGAAGCTTTCTTT.